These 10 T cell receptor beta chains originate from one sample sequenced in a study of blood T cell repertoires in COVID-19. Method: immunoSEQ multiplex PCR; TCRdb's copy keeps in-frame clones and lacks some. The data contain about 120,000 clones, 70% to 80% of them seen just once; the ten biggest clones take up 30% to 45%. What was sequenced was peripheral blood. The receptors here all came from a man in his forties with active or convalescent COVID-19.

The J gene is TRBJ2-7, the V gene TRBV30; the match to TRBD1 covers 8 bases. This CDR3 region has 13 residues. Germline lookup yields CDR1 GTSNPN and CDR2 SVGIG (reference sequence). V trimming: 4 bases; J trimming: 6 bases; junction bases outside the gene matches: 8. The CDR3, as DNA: TGTGCCTGGATAGGGACAGGCCCGGGCGAGCAGTACTTC. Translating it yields CAWIGTGPGEQYF.

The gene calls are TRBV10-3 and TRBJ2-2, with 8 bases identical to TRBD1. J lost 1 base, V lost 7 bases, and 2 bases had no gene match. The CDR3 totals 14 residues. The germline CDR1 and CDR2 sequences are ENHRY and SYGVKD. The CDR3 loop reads CAINGQGNTGELFF. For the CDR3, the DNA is TGTGCCATCAACGGACAGGGGAACACCGGGGAGCTGTTTTTT.

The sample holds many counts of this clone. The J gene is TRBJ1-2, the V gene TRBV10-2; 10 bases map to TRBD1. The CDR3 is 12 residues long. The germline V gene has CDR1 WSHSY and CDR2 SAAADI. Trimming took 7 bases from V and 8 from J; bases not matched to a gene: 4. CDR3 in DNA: TGCGCCAGCATTGGGACAGGGGAGGGCTACACCTTC. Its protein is CASIGTGEGYTF.

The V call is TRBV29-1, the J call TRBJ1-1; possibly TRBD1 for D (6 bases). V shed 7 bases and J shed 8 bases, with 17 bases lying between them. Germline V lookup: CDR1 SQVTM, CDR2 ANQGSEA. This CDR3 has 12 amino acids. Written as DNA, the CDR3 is TGCAGCGCAGGGGCAGGGGATAGGGAAGCTTTCTTT. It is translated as CSAGAGDREAFF.

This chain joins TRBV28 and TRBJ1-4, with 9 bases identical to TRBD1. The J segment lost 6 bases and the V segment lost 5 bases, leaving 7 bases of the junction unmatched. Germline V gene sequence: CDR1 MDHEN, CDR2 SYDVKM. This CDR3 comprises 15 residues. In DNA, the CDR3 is TGTGCCAGCAGTACACGAAGGGACAGGGATGAAAAACTGTTTTTT. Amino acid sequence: CASSTRRDRDEKLFF.

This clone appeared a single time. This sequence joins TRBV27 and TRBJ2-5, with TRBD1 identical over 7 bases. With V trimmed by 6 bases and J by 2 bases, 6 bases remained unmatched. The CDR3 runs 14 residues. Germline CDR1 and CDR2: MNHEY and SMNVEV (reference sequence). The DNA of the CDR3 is TGTGCCAGCAGCCGCCCGGGACAGCAAGAGACCCAGTACTTC. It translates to CASSRPGQQETQYF.

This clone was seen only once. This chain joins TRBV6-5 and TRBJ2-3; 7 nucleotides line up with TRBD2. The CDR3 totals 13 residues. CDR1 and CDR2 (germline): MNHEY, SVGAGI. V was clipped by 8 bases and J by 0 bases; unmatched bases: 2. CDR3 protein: CASGSGSTDTQYF. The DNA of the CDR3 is TGTGCCAGCGGTAGCGGGAGCACAGATACGCAGTATTTT.

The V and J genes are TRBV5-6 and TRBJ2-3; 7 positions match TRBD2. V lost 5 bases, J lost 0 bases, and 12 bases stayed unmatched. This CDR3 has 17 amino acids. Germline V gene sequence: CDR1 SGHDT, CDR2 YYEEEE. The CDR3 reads CASRGKRGSVSTDTQYF. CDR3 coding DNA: TGTGCCAGCAGAGGGAAGCGGGGAAGCGTCAGCACAGATACGCAGTATTTT.

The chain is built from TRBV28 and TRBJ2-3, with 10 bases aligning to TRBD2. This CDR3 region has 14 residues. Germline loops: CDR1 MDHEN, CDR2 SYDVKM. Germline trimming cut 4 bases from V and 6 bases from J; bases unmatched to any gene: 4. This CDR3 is CASSSEREGDTQYF. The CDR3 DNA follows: TGTGCCAGCAGTTCTGAGCGGGAGGGTGATACGCAGTATTTT.

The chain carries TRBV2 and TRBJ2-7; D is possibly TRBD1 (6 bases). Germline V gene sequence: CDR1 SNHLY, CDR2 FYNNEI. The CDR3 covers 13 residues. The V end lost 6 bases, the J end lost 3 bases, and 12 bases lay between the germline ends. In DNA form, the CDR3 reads TGTGCCAGCAGCGGATACAGGGTCTACGAGCAGTACTTC. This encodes CASSGYRVYEQYF. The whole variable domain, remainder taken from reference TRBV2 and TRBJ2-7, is EPEVTQTPSHQVTQMGQEVILRCVPISNHLYFYWYRQILGQKVEFLVSFYNNEISEKSEIFDDQFSVERPDGSNFTLKIRSTKLEDSAMYFCASSGYRVYEQYFGPGTRLTVT.